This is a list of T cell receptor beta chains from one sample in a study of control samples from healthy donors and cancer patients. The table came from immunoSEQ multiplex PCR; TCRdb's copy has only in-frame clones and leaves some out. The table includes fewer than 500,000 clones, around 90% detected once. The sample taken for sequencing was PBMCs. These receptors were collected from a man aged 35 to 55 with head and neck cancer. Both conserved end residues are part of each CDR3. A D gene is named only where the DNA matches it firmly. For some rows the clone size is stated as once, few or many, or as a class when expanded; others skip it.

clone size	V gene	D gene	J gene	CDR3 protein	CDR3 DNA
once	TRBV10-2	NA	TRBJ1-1	CASIARGFDTEAFF	TGCGCCAGCATTGCGAGGGGGTTCGACACTGAAGCTTTCTTT
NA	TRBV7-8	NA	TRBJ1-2	CASGTASYGYGYTF	TGTGCCAGCGGGACCGCCTCCTATGGCTATGGCTACACCTTC
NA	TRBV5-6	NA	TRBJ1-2	CASSLPTGTSNYGYTF	TGTGCCAGCAGCCTGCCAACAGGGACCTCGAACTATGGCTACACCTTC
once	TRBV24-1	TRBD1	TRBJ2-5	CATSEAGQGAGETQYF	TGTGCCACCAGTGAGGCGGGACAGGGGGCTGGGGAGACCCAGTACTTC
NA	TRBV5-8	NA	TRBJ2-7	CASSLTMDTLTTYEQYF	TGTGCCAGCAGCTTGACTATGGACACCCTTACTACCTACGAGCAGTACTTC
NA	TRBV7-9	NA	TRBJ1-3	CASSHSSSGNTIYF	TGTGCCAGCAGCCATTCCAGCTCTGGAAACACCATATATTTT
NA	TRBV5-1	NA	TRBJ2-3	CASSLVGDPRTDTQYF	TGCGCCAGCAGCTTGGTGGGGGACCCGCGCACAGATACGCAGTATTTT
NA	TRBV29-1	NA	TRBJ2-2	CSVVRQGNTGELFF	TGCAGCGTTGTACGCCAGGGAAACACCGGGGAGCTGTTTTTT
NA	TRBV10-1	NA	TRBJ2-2	CASSESRGANTGELFF	TGCGCCAGCAGTGAGTCTAGGGGGGCGAACACCGGGGAGCTGTTTTTT
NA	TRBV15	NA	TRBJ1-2	CATSRVNRGGYGYTF	TGTGCCACCAGCAGAGTGAACCGAGGGGGCTATGGCTACACCTTC
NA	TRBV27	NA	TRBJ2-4	CASSPRTALTLAKNIQYF	TGTGCCAGCAGTCCCCGTACGGCCTTGACCCTAGCCAAAAACATTCAGTACTTC
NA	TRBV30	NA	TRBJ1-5	CACGGTIHNQPQHF	TGTGCCTGCGGGGGGACAATTCACAATCAGCCCCAGCATTTT
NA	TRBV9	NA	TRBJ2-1	CASSVRGTNEQFF	TGTGCCAGCAGCGTAAGGGGGACGAATGAGCAGTTCTTC
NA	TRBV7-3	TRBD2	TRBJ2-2	CASSLSSGANTGELFF	TGTGCCAGCAGCTTAAGTAGCGGGGCGAACACCGGGGAGCTGTTTTTT
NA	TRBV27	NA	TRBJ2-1	CASSLFNGGYNEQFF	TGTGCCAGCAGTTTATTTAACGGGGGATACAATGAGCAGTTCTTC
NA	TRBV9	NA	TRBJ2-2	CASSVWAGHTGELFF	TGTGCCAGCAGCGTATGGGCAGGGCACACCGGGGAGCTGTTTTTT
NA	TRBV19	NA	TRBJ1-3	CASSLQGGPGNTIYF	TGTGCCAGTAGCCTACAAGGGGGGCCTGGAAACACCATATATTTT
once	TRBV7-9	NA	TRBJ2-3	CAIDRGPDTQYF	TGTGCCATAGATAGGGGCCCGGATACGCAGTATTTT